The clone carrying this TCR beta chain was counted between two and nine times. This sample stems from a study of cytomegalovirus exposure and HLA in healthy donors. CDR1 and CDR2 from the germline V gene are MDHEN and SYDVKM. Trimming took off 10 bases at V and 4 bases at J, with 20 bases between the two ends. The CDR3 covers 15 residues. A multiplex PCR was run with 60 Vbeta primers and 13 Jbeta primers. Profiled with immunoSEQ multiplex PCR; TCRdb holds only in-frame clones, not every one. The sample holds around 150,000 clones; 65% to 80% are singletons and the top ten take about 2.2%. This chain connects TRBV28 to TRBJ1-3; perhaps TRBD1 as D (5 bases). Sequenced material: PBMCs. The sequence derives from a man in his forties in good health and CMV-seronegative. Here the CDR3 reads CATRQFLVPGNTIYF. The DNA for the CDR3 is TGTGCCACCCGACAGTTCCTCGTTCCCGGAAACACCATATATTTT.